This T cell receptor (beta chain) came from a study of early T cells in non-severe SARS-CoV-2 infection. CDR3 length: 14 residues. Trimming left V 0 bases short and J 4 bases short, with 9 bases between. Germline values: CDR1 SGHTA, CDR2 FQGTGA. TCRdb re-called the 5' RACE reads with MiXCR, one entry per CDR3 protein. The sample lists 29,000 or so distinct CDR3 sequences, 4.5% occurring once. The table lists this clonotype with a few counts. The receptor was derived from an adult who was a healthcare worker with PCR-confirmed SARS-CoV-2 infection or an uninfected control (not recorded which). This sequence joins TRBV7-3 and TRBJ1-1; TRBD1 might be the D (6 bases). What was sequenced was whole blood. The CDR3 bases are TGTGCCAGCAGCTTAACCGGAGGGGGCACTGAAGCTTTCTTT. It specifies CASSLTGGGTEAFF. The complete variable domain, with remaining parts taken from reference TRBV7-3 and TRBJ1-1, reads GAGVSQTPSNKVTEKGKYVELRCDPISGHTALYWYRQSLGQGPEFLIYFQGTGAADDSGLPNDRFFAVRPEGSVSTLKIQRTERGDSAVYLCASSLTGGGTEAFFGQGTRLTVV.